The 16 T cell receptor beta chains given below trace back to one sample, sequenced in a study of blood T cell repertoires in COVID-19. Method: immunoSEQ multiplex PCR; TCRdb's copy keeps in-frame clones and lacks some. The sample yields under 300,000 clones, around 84% seen once. The sample comprised peripheral blood. Source of these receptors: a woman younger than 35 with acute or convalescent COVID-19.

J is TRBJ2-7 and V is TRBV4-1; 7 bases are a match to TRBD1. V lost 1 base and J lost 9; bases outside the gene matches: 15. The CDR3 covers 16 residues. Looked up from germline, CDR1 is MGHRA and CDR2 is YSYEKL. CDR3 amino acids: CASSQGGDSRPRVQYF. CDR3 sequence (DNA): TGCGCCAGCAGCCAAGGTGGGGACAGCCGCCCGAGAGTGCAGTACTTC.

V usage is TRBV5-1 and J usage is TRBJ2-7; 9 bases line up with TRBD1. Germline CDR1 and CDR2: SGHRS and YFSETQ. V lost 5 bases to trimming and J lost 7 bases; unmatched junction nucleotides: 16. The CDR3 runs 16 residues. The CDR3: CASRLKSGTGFWEQYF. The CDR3 DNA reads TGCGCCAGCAGATTGAAGTCCGGGACAGGGTTTTGGGAGCAGTACTTC. Drawing the rest from reference TRBV5-1 and TRBJ2-7, the complete variable domain is KAGVTQTPRYLIKTRGQQVTLSCSPISGHRSVSWYQQTPGQGLQFLFEYFSETQRNKGNFPGRFSGRQFSNSRSEMNVSTLELGDSALYLCASRLKSGTGFWEQYFGPGTRLTVT.

A few counts support this clone. The CDR3 protein is CASSFTPAGVRSYEQYF. The CDR3, as DNA: TGTGCCAGCAGTTTTACCCCAGCGGGGGTACGGTCCTACGAGCAGTACTTC. The chain recombines TRBV28 with TRBJ2-7; 8 bases line up with TRBD2. The CDR3 is made up of 17 amino acids. Germline V gene lookup returns CDR1 MDHEN and CDR2 SYDVKM. J lost 1 base, V lost 3 bases, and 11 bases had no gene match. The full variable domain, with the rest looked up from reference TRBV28 and TRBJ2-7, is DVKVTQSSRYLVKRTGEKVFLECVQDMDHENMFWYRQDPGLGLRLIYFSYDVKMKEKGDIPEGYSVSREKKERFSLILESASTNQTSMYLCASSFTPAGVRSYEQYFGPGTRLTVT.

This sequence joins TRBV18 and TRBJ2-7, with 7 bases lining up with TRBD1. CDR1 is KGHSH, CDR2 LQKENI, per germline. J gave up 5 bases and V 4 bases, and 5 bases lay outside the gene matches. The CDR3 loop spans 13 amino acids. The CDR3 bases are TGTGCCAGCTCACAGGGACAGAGAGACGAGCAGTACTTC. It encodes CASSQGQRDEQYF.

The chain uses TRBV7-3 and TRBJ1-1; D ambiguous. The CDR3 has 13 residues. V lost 4 bases to trimming and J lost 0 bases, with 6 bases between them. Germline CDR1 and CDR2: SGHTA and FQGTGA. Written as DNA, the CDR3 is TGTGCCAGCAGCTCCACTATGAACACTGAAGCTTTCTTT. It yields the protein CASSSTMNTEAFF.

The V call is TRBV7-2, the J call TRBJ2-7, with D possibly matching TRBD2 (6 bases). Germline lookup yields CDR1 SGHTA and CDR2 FQGNSA. CDR3 size: 13 residues. The V and J ends lost 2 bases and 7 bases respectively, with 12 bases between them. CDR3 protein: CASSLQSGDEQYF. The DNA of the CDR3 is TGTGCCAGCAGCTTACAGTCGGGGGATGAGCAGTACTTC.

This clone has only a few counts. J is TRBJ1-5 and V is TRBV28, with D possibly TRBD1 on 6 matching bases. The CDR3 contains 14 residues. The germline gives CDR1 MDHEN, CDR2 SYDVKM. Trimming removed 2 bases from V and 8 bases from J, with 13 bases in between. CDR3 sequence (DNA): TGTGCCAGCAGTTTAGGGGGGGCATTGAAGCCCCAGCATTTT. This encodes CASSLGGALKPQHF. The entire variable domain, with the rest obtained from reference TRBV28 and TRBJ1-5, is as follows: DVKVTQSSRYLVKRTGEKVFLECVQDMDHENMFWYRQDPGLGLRLIYFSYDVKMKEKGDIPEGYSVSREKKERFSLILESASTNQTSMYLCASSLGGALKPQHFGDGTRLSIL.

This sequence joins TRBV27 and TRBJ1-1; weak D call: TRBD1 (5 bases). CDR1 and CDR2 (germline): MNHEY, SMNVEV (reference sequence). The CDR3 sequence is 16 residues long. Deletions cut 4 bases from V and 1 base from J, with 16 bases between. The CDR3 DNA reads as TGTGCCAGCAGTTCAGGGCAGGGAAGAGGGAACACTGAAGCTTTCTTT. Encoded protein: CASSSGQGRGNTEAFF.

This clone was counted a few times. V is TRBV5-4 and J is TRBJ1-4; maybe TRBD1 (5 bases). Trimming removed 0 bases from V and 11 bases from J, with 11 bases in between. The CDR3 covers 13 residues. Germline lookup yields CDR1 SGHNT and CDR2 YYREEE (reference sequence). CDR3 region: CASSLAHQGKLFF. In DNA, the CDR3 is TGTGCCAGCAGCTTGGCCCATCAGGGCAAACTGTTTTTT.

J is TRBJ2-7 and V is TRBV23-1, with D unresolved. TRBV23-1 is marked as an open reading frame, function uncertain. The CDR3 runs to 11 residues. The germline V and J ends were trimmed by 4 bases and 2 bases, with 3 bases remaining between them. CDR3 sequence: CASSPAYEQYF. CDR3 nucleotides: TGCGCCAGCAGTCCAGCCTACGAGCAGTACTTC.

This clone was detected a few times. The gene calls are TRBV12-3 or TRBV12-4 and TRBJ2-1; the D gene is possibly TRBD2 (5 bases). Trimming stripped 10 bases from V and 10 bases from J, with 14 bases between. This CDR3 spans 11 amino acids. The CDR3 DNA sequence: TGTGCCACCGGAGTTAGCGCGGAGCAGTTCTTC. Translating gives CATGVSAEQFF.

CDR3 nucleotide sequence: TGTGCCTGGAGTGTGGGACAGGGATGGACTGAAGCTTTCTTT. Its translation is CAWSVGQGWTEAFF. This chain joins TRBV30 and TRBJ1-1, with TRBD1 matching 9 bases. CDR1 is GTSNPN and CDR2 is SVGIG in the germline V gene (reference sequence). Trimming took 0 bases from V and 5 from J; bases not matched to a gene: 4. The CDR3 extends over 14 amino acids.

This clone turned up a few times. The rearrangement uses TRBV2 and TRBJ1-4, with D possibly matching TRBD1 (6 bases). Trimming shortened V by 5 bases and J by 0 bases, and 10 bases separated the two germline ends. The germline V gene has CDR1 SNHLY and CDR2 FYNNEI. The CDR3 loop spans 15 amino acids. The chain's CDR3 is CASSKGGATNEKLFF. CDR3 bases: TGTGCCAGCAGTAAGGGGGGGGCAACTAATGAAAAACTGTTTTTT.

This clone appeared a few times. V is TRBV30 and J is TRBJ1-6; weak D call: TRBD1 (6 bases). This CDR3 has 15 amino acids. Germline-derived CDR1 and CDR2 are GTSNPN and SVGIG (reference sequence). V was clipped by 0 bases and J by 6 bases, with 12 bases between them. The CDR3 here is CAWSVLARGNSPLHF. CDR3 bases: TGTGCCTGGAGTGTACTGGCCAGGGGTAATTCACCCCTCCACTTT.

The sample holds a few counts of this clone. J is TRBJ1-5 and V is TRBV30, with 10 bases lining up with TRBD1. The CDR3 length is 13 residues. J was trimmed by 9 bases and V by 1 base; bases with no gene match: 3. Germline V CDR1 and CDR2: GTSNPN, SVGIG (reference sequence). CDR3 loop: CAWSGGQGTPQHF. The CDR3 DNA is TGTGCCTGGAGTGGGGGACAGGGGACGCCCCAGCATTTT.

This clone was observed a handful of times. J is TRBJ1-1 and V is TRBV11-2; no clear D. The V end lost 5 bases, the J end lost 0 bases, and 7 bases lay between the germline ends. Germline CDR1 SGHAT, CDR2 FQNNGV. The CDR3 is made up of 13 amino acids. CDR3 region: CASSPVLNTEAFF. CDR3 coding DNA: TGTGCCAGCAGCCCGGTCTTGAACACTGAAGCTTTCTTT.